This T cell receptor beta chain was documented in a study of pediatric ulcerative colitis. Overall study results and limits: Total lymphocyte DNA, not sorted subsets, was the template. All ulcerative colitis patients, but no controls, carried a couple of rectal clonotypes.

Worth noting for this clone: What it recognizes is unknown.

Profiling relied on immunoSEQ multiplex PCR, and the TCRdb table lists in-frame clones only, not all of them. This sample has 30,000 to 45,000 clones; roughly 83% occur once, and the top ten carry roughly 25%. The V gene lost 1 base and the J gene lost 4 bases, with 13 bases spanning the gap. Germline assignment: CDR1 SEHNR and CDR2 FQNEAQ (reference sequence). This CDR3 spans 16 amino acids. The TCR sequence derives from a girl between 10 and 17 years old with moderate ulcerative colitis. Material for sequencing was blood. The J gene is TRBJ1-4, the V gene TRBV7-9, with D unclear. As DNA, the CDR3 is TGTGCCAGCAGCTTAGGGCGGTACAGCTTTAATGAAAAACTGTTTTTT. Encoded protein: CASSLGRYSFNEKLFF. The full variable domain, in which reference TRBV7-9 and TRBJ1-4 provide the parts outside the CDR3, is DTGVSQNPRHKITKRGQNVTFRCDPISEHNRLYWYRQTLGQGPEFLTYFQNEAQLEKSRLLSDRFSAERPKGSFSTLEIQRTEQGDSAMYLCASSLGRYSFNEKLFFGSGTQLSVL.